This T cell receptor beta chain was identified in a study of immune cell composition in non-small cell lung cancer. Looking at the study overall: Most cases were lung adenocarcinoma or squamous cell carcinoma.

Measured with immunoSEQ multiplex PCR; TCRdb has only the in-frame clones, and not every one. The data contain around 6,300 clones, roughly 80% of them seen just once; the ten biggest clones take up 6.3%. Broader study findings: Squamous carcinomas (about 75%) more often had tumour-associated clones >0.5% than adenocarcinomas (roughly 33%).

Normal lung sampling was at least 3 cm from the tumour, as distant as possible. V dropped 2 bases and J dropped 8 bases, with 4 bases sitting between them. The length of the CDR3 is 12 residues. Germline V gene lookup returns CDR1 MNHEY and CDR2 SVGAGI. Comment on this clone: Its target is unknown.

This chain uses TRBV6-5 with TRBJ1-6; D unresolved. This TCR was recovered from a human donor with non-small cell lung cancer. Sequenced input: non-adjacent lung tissue. The CDR3 DNA reads as TGTGCCAGCAGTTACAGAGATTCACCCCTCCACTTT. Residues: CASSYRDSPLHF.